This T cell receptor beta chain derives from a study of blood T cell repertoires in COVID-19 (dated by TCRdb to the early 2020s). Regarding the research as a whole: Collaborator samples came from the United States, Italy and Spain and covered acute and convalescent phases of COVID-19. The prospective study material was composed of cDNA or gDNA derived from T cells, B-cell-depleted T cells, or PBMCs. The dataset comprised deeply sampled blood TCRbeta repertoires from subjects exposed to, actively infected with, or recovered from COVID-19. The repertoires were made available in a free public database intended to serve as a resource for research on the immune response to SARS-CoV-2. The samples were drawn from two sources: the first 160 participants of the ongoing ImmuneRACE study, and 1,000 to 1,500 subjects contributed by 6 global collaborators. Sample metadata almost always included a de-identified subject ID, COVID-19 status, age in years and sex. Where available, HLA class I and class II types were obtained from metadata supplied by the sample provider rather than from assay-based typing. Paper-wide results and their limitations: The quantity of clinical and demographic metadata differed by source and by participant and was supplied without curation.

From a lookup of the germline V gene, CDR1 and CDR2 are SNHLY and FYNNEI. CDR3 length: 15 amino acids, cysteine to phenylalanine. Only CDR3 DNA is held: 45 bases, read in frame from base 1. Compared with germline, V lacks 1 base and J lacks 8 bases; bases without a gene match: 6. In Seattle, one collaborating source enrolled patients while the infection was active and tracked those patients longitudinally over the course of disease. The collaborating institutions used their own protocols to collect whole blood in K2EDTA tubes. Collaborator samples were shipped for TCRbeta analysis as frozen whole blood, isolated PBMCs, or DNA extracted from either sample type. Comments on this clone: Its cognate antigen has yet to be identified. Base qualities are not provided; no much larger clone lies one nucleotide away.

TCRbeta CDR3 regions were amplified from genomic DNA using the immunoSEQ Assay, a bias-controlled multiplex PCR. For the original study's pipeline: The number of nucleated cells in each sample was estimated from the amplification of reference gene primers within the assay. To quantify the absolute abundance of each unique TCRbeta CDR3 rearrangement, sequence reads were collapsed and filtered. For each sample, productive Simpson clonality was calculated as the square root of Simpson's diversity index over productive rearrangements. TCRdb took this table from immuneACCESS and kept in-frame rearrangements with V and J called. Such tables lack part of the clones; where checked against another copy, unresolved V genes explain under half of the gap, and the rest is unexplained. For V, J and clone size, that table is used; D and trimming come from the DNA. For this sample there are about 280,000 clones; roughly nine tenths appear just once. Over 8.5% of the sample goes to the ten largest clones.

This receptor was taken from a woman under 40 with COVID-19, enrolled during active disease. Specimen: peripheral blood. The rearrangement combines TRBV2 with TRBJ1-4, with 8 bases matching TRBD1. The bases are TGTGCCAGCAGTGAAGTGGACAGGGCGAGAGAAAAACTGTTTTTT. This sequence encodes CASSEVDRAREKLFF. This CDR3, with the reference TRBV2 and TRBJ1-4 proteins standing in past its ends, gives the full variable domain EPEVTQTPSHQVTQMGQEVILRCVPISNHLYFYWYRQILGQKVEFLVSFYNNEISEKSEIFDDQFSVERPDGSNFTLKIRSTKLEDSAMYFCASSEVDRAREKLFFGSGTQLSVL.